The text below deals with one T cell receptor beta chain. The data belong to a study of blood T cells in healthy people across ages. V was pared by 7 bases and J by 9 bases, with 6 bases of the junction left unmatched. Germline CDR1 and CDR2: MNHNS and SASEGT. This CDR3 has 12 residues. For the second PCR, which ran for 7 to 11 cycles, a sample-barcoded 5' primer and a J-beta primer mix were used. From the 5' RACE reads, TCRdb called clonotypes with MiXCR, one entry per CDR3 protein. The sample lists over 1.5 million distinct CDR3 sequences; less than 50% were seen once. This receptor was obtained from a woman aged 35 to 49 in good health. V usage is TRBV6-1 and J usage is TRBJ1-1, with 9 bases matching TRBD1. Sequencing used blood. This CDR3 reads CASKRTGVKAFF. CDR3 bases: TGTGCCAGCAAAAGGACAGGGGTAAAAGCTTTCTTT.